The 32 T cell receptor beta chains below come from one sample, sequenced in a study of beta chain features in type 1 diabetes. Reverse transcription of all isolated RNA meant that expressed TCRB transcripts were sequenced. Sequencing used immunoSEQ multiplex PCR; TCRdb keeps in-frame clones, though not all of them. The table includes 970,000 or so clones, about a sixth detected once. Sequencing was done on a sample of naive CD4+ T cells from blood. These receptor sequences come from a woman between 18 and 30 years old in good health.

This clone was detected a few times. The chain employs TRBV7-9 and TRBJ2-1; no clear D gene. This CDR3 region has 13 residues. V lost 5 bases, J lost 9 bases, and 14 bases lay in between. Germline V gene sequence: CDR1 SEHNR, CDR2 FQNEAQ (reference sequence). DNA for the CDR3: TGTGCCAGCAGCCTAGATGGGTCTGCTGAGCAGTTCTTC. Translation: CASSLDGSAEQFF. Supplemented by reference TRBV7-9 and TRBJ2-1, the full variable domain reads DTGVSQNPRHKITKRGQNVTFRCDPISEHNRLYWYRQTLGQGPEFLTYFQNEAQLEKSRLLSDRFSAERPKGSFSTLEIQRTEQGDSAMYLCASSLDGSAEQFFGPGTRLTVL.

The CDR3 loop is CASSPGQRTYNEQFF. CDR3 coding DNA: TGTGCCAGCAGCCCGGGACAGAGAACCTACAATGAGCAGTTCTTC. The chain recombines TRBV28 with TRBJ2-1, with TRBD1 identical over 7 bases. V was pared by 6 bases and J by 2 bases, with 7 bases of the junction left unmatched. From germline, CDR1 is MDHEN and CDR2 SYDVKM. This CDR3 has 15 residues.

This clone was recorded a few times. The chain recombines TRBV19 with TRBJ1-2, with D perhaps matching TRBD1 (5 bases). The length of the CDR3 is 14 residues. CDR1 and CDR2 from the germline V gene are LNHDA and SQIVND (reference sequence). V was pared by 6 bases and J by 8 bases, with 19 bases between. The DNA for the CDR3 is TGTGCCAGTAGGCATGCAAGGGGATCATCCGGCTACACCTTC. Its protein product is CASRHARGSSGYTF.

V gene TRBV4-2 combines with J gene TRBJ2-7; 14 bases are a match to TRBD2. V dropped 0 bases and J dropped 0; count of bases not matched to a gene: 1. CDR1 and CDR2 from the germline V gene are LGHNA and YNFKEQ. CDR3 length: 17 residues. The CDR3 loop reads CASSQEGTSGGSYEQYF. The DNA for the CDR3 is TGTGCCAGCAGCCAAGAAGGGACTAGCGGGGGCTCCTACGAGCAGTACTTC.

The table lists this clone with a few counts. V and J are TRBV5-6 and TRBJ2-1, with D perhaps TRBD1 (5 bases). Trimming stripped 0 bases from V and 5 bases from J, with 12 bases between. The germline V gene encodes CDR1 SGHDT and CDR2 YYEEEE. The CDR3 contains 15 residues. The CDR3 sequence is CASSLGQGIDNEQFF. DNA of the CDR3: TGTGCCAGCAGCTTGGGGCAGGGTATTGACAATGAGCAGTTCTTC.

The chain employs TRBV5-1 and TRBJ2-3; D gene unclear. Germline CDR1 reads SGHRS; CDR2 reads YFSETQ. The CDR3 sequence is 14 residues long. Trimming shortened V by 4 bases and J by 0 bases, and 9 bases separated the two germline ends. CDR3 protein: CASSQGVSTDTQYF. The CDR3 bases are TGCGCCAGCAGCCAAGGAGTTAGCACAGATACGCAGTATTTT.

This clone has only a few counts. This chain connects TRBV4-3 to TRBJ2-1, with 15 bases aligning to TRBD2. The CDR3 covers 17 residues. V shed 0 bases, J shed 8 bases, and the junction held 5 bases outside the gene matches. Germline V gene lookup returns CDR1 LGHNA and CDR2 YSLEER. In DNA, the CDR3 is TGCGCCAGCAGCCAAGAACTAGGACTAGCGGGAGGGGATGAGCAGTTCTTC. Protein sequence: CASSQELGLAGGDEQFF.

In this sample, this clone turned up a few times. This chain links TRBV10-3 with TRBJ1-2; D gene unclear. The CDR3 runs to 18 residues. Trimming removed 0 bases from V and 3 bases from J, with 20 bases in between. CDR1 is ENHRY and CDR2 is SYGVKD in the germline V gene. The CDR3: CAISESLGLPKVDYGYTF. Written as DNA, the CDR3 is TGTGCCATCAGTGAGTCATTAGGGTTGCCGAAGGTCGACTATGGCTACACCTTC.

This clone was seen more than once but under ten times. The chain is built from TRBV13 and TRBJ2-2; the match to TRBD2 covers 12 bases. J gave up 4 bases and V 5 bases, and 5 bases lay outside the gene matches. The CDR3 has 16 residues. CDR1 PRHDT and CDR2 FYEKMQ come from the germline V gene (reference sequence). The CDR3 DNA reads TGTGCCAGCAGCGAGGGACTAGCGGGTTTCACCGGGGAGCTGTTTTTT. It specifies CASSEGLAGFTGELFF.

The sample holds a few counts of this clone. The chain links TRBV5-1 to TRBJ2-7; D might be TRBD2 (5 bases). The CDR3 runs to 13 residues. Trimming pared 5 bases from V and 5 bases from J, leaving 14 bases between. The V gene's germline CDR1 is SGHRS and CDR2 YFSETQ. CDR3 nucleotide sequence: TGCGCCAGCAGGTCTGCGGGTGTCGACGAGCAGTACTTC. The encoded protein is CASRSAGVDEQYF.

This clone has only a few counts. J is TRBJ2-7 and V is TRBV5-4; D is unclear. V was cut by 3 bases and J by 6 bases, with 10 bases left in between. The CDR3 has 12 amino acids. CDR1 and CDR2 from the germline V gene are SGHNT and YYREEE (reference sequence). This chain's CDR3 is CASSSRPGEQYF. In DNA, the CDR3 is TGTGCCAGCAGCTCACGTCCTGGCGAGCAGTACTTC. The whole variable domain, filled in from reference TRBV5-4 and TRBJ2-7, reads ETGVTQSPTHLIKTRGQQVTLRCSSQSGHNTVSWYQQALGQGPQFIFQYYREEENGRGNFPPRFSGLQFPNYSSELNVNALELDDSALYLCASSSRPGEQYFGPGTRLTVT.

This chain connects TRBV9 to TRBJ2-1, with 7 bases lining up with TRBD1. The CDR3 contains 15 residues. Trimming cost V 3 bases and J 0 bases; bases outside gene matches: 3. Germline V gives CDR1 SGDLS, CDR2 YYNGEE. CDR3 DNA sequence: TGTGCCAGCAGCGGTGACAGGGTCTCCTACAATGAGCAGTTCTTC. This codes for CASSGDRVSYNEQFF.

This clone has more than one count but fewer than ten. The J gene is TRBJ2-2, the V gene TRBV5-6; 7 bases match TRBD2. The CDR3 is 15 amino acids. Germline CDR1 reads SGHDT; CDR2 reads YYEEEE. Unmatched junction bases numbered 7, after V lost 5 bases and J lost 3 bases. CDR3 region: CASRTGTKDTGELFF. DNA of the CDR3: TGTGCCAGCAGAACCGGGACTAAAGACACCGGGGAGCTGTTTTTT.

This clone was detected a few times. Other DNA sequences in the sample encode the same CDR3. The CDR3 DNA reads TGTGCCAGCAGCCAAGGCAACTATGGCTACACCTTC. Its translation is CASSQGNYGYTF. This sequence joins TRBV14 and TRBJ1-2, with no clear D. This CDR3 is 12 amino acids long. V dropped 1 base and J dropped 2 bases, with 2 bases sitting between them. In germline, CDR1 is SGHDN, CDR2 FVKESK.

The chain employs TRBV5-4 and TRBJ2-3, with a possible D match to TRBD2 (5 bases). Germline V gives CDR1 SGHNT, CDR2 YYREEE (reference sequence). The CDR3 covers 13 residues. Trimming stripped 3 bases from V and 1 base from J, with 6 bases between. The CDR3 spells CASSSGGTDTQYF. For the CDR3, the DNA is TGTGCCAGCAGCTCCGGGGGCACAGATACGCAGTATTTT.

CDR3 sequence (DNA): TGTGCCAGCAGCTTAAGGGACCCCGGGGGAAACACTGAAGCTTTCTTT. This gives the protein CASSLRDPGGNTEAFF. The chain carries TRBV7-6 and TRBJ1-1; D is perhaps TRBD1 (5 bases). The CDR3 consists of 16 residues. V dropped 2 bases and J dropped 2 bases, with 15 bases sitting between them. Germline values: CDR1 SGHVS, CDR2 FNYEAQ.

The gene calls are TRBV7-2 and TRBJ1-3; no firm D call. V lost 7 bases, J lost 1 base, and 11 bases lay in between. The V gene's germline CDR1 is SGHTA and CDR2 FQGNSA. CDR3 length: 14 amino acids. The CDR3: CASIPGGSGNTIYF. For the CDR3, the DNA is TGTGCCAGCATCCCTGGTGGATCTGGAAACACCATATATTTT.

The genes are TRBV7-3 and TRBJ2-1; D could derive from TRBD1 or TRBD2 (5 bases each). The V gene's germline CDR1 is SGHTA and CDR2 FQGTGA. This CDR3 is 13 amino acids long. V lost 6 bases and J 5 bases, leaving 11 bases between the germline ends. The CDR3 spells CASSRDGDNEQFF. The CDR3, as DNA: TGTGCCAGCAGTAGGGACGGTGACAATGAGCAGTTCTTC.

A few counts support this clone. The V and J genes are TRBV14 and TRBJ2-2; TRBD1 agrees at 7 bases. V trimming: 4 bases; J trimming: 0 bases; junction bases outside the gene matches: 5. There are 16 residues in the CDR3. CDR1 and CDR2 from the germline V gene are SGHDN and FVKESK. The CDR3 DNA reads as TGTGCCAGCAGCCGCGACAGGGCCACGAACACCGGGGAGCTGTTTTTT. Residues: CASSRDRATNTGELFF. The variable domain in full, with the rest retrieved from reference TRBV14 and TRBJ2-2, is EAGVTQFPSHSVIEKGQTVTLRCDPISGHDNLYWYRRVMGKEIKFLLHFVKESKQDESGMPNNRFLAERTGGTYSTLKVQPAELEDSGVYFCASSRDRATNTGELFFGEGSRLTVL.

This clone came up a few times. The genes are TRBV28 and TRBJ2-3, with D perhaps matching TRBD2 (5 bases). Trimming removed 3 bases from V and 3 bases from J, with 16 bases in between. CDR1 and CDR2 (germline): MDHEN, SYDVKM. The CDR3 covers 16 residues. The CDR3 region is CASSFTGFGWTDTQYF. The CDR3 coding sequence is TGTGCCAGCAGTTTTACGGGATTCGGATGGACAGATACGCAGTATTTT.

CDR3 nucleotide sequence: TGTGCCAGCAGTTTCCGAGGTTCAGTCCACGAGCAGTACTTC. It yields the protein CASSFRGSVHEQYF. V is TRBV28 and J is TRBJ2-7; D is undetermined. V was trimmed by 3 bases and J by 5 bases, leaving 14 bases between them. Germline V lookup: CDR1 MDHEN, CDR2 SYDVKM. The CDR3 contains 14 residues.

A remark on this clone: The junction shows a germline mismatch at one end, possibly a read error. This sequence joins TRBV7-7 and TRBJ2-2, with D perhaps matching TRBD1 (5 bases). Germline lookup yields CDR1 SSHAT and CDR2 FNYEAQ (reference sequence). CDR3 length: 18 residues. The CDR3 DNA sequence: TGTGCTAGCAGCTTAGTTCACCGGCATAAGGGGTTTGTCGGGGAGCTGTTTTTT. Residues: CASSLVHRHKGFVGELFF.

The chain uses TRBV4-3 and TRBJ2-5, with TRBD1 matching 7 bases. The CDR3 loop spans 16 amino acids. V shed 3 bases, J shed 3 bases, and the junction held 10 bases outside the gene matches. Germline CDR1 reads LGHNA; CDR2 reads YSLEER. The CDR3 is CASSQMGPGGEETQYF. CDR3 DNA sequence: TGCGCCAGCAGCCAGATGGGTCCAGGGGGAGAAGAGACCCAGTACTTC.

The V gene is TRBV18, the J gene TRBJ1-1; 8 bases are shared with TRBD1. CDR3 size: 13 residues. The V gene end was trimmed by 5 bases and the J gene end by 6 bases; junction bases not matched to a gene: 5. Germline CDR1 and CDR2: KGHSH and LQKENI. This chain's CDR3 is CASSASGQAEAFF. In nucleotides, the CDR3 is TGTGCCAGCTCAGCCTCGGGACAGGCTGAAGCTTTCTTT.

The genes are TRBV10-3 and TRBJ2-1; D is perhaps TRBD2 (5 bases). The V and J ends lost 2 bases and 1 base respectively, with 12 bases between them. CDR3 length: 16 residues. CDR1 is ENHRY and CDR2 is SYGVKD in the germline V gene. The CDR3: CAISELVARSYNEQFF. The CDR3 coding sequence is TGTGCCATCAGTGAGCTTGTAGCGAGGTCCTACAATGAGCAGTTCTTC.

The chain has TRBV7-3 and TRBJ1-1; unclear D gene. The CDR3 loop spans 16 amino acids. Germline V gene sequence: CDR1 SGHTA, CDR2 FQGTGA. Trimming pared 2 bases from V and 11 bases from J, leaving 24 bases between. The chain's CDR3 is CASSLGPWMAGSSAFF. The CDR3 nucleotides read TGTGCCAGCAGCTTAGGGCCCTGGATGGCGGGGAGTTCGGCTTTCTTT.

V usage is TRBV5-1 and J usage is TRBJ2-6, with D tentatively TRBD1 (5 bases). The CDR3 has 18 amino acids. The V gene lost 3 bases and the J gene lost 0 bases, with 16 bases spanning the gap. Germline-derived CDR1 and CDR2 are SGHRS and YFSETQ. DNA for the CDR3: TGCGCCAGCAGCTATAGGGGTTCCAAAAGCTCTGGGGCCAACGTCCTGACTTTC. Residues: CASSYRGSKSSGANVLTF.

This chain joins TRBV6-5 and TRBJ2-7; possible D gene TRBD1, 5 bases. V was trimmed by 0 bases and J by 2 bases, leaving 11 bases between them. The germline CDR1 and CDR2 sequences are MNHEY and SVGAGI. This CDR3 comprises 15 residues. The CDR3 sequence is CASSYSAVGAYEQYF. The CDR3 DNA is TGTGCCAGCAGTTACTCCGCGGTAGGGGCCTACGAGCAGTACTTC.

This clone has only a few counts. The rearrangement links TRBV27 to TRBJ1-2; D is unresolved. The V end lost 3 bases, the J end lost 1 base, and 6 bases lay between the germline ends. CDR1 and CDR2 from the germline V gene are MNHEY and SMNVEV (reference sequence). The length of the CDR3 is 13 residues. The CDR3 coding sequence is TGTGCCAGCAGTTTCTCCATTAACTATGGCTACACCTTC. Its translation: CASSFSINYGYTF.

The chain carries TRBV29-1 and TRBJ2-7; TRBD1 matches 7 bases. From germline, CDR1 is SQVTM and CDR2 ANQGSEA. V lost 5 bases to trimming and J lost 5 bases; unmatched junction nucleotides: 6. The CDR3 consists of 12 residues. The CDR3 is CSVHRGFDEQYF. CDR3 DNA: TGCAGCGTTCACAGGGGTTTCGACGAGCAGTACTTC.

This CDR3 reads CASSSPAVVFRQFF. CDR3 bases: TGTGCCAGCAGTTCCCCCGCGGTGGTATTTAGGCAGTTCTTC. The chain is built from TRBV28 and TRBJ2-1; D is ambiguous. The CDR3 extends over 14 amino acids. The ends were cut back, 4 bases at V and 12 bases at J, with 19 bases in the middle. Per the germline V gene, CDR1 is MDHEN and CDR2 is SYDVKM.

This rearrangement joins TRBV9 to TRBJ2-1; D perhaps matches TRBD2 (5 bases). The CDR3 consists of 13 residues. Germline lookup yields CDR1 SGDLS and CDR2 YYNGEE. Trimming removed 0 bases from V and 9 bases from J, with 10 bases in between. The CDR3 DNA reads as TGTGCCAGCAGCGTAGGGGGAGAGGGTGAGCAGTTCTTC. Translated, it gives CASSVGGEGEQFF.